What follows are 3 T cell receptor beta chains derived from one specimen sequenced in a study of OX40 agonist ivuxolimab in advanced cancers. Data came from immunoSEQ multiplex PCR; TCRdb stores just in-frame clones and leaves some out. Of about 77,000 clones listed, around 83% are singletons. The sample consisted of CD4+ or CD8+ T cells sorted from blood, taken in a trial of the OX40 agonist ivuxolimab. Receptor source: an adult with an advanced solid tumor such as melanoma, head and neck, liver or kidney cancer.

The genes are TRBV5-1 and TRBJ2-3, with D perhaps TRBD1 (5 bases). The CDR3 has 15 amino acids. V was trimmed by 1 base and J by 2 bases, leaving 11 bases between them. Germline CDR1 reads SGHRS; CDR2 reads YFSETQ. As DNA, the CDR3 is TGCGCCAGCAGCTTGCAGGCAGGGAACACAGATACGCAGTATTTT. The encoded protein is CASSLQAGNTDTQYF. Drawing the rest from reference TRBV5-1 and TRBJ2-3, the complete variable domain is KAGVTQTPRYLIKTRGQQVTLSCSPISGHRSVSWYQQTPGQGLQFLFEYFSETQRNKGNFPGRFSGRQFSNSRSEMNVSTLELGDSALYLCASSLQAGNTDTQYFGPGTRLTVL.

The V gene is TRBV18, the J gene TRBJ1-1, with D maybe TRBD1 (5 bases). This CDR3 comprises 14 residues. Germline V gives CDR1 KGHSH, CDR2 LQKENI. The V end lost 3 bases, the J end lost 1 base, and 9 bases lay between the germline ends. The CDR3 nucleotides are TGTGCCAGCTCACCGGGACGGAGGAACACTGAAGCTTTCTTT. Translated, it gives CASSPGRRNTEAFF.

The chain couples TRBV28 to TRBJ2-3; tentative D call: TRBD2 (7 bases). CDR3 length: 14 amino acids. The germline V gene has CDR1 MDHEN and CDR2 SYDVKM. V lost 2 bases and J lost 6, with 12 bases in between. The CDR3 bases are TGTGCCAGCAGTTTAGCGGGGGCTCAGGATACGCAGTATTTT. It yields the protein CASSLAGAQDTQYF.